Below are 26 T cell receptor beta chains sequenced from a single sample in a study of PD-1 blockade in classical Hodgkin lymphoma. Every patient experienced relapse after autologous stem cell transplantation, and brentuximab vedotin exposure varied. Sequenced by immunoSEQ multiplex PCR; TCRdb stores in-frame clones only, minus some. The profile shows about 93,000 clones, roughly 81% of them singletons. Sample: peripheral blood mononuclear cells (PBMCs), taken before the second cycle of nivolumab. The receptors derive from a human donor with classical Hodgkin lymphoma.

This clone was recorded only once. This chain joins TRBV28 and TRBJ2-1, with 12 bases aligning to TRBD2. The CDR3 has 17 amino acids. Per germline, CDR1 MDHEN and CDR2 SYDVKM. After removal of 2 bases from V and 4 bases from J, the junction contained 6 bases not matched to a gene. The CDR3 DNA reads TGTGCCAGCAGTTTAGGTTTGACTAGCGGGAGTTACAATGAGCAGTTCTTC. This encodes CASSLGLTSGSYNEQFF. Based on the CDR3 plus reference TRBV28 and TRBJ2-1, the full variable domain is DVKVTQSSRYLVKRTGEKVFLECVQDMDHENMFWYRQDPGLGLRLIYFSYDVKMKEKGDIPEGYSVSREKKERFSLILESASTNQTSMYLCASSLGLTSGSYNEQFFGPGTRLTVL.

CDR3 residues: CASSLAQGVGEQYF. The CDR3 bases are TGTGCCAGCAGCTTAGCCCAGGGGGTAGGAGAGCAGTACTTC. The J gene is TRBJ2-7, the V gene TRBV7-2, with 7 bases identical to TRBD1. Per the germline V gene, CDR1 is SGHTA and CDR2 is FQGNSA. The CDR3 extends over 14 amino acids. Losses at the gene ends were 0 bases for V and 7 bases for J; bases not matched to a gene: 6.

The genes are TRBV13 and TRBJ1-3; D remains unclear. This CDR3 contains 15 residues. V lost 1 base and J lost 2, with 9 bases in between. Per germline, CDR1 PRHDT and CDR2 FYEKMQ (reference sequence). Here the CDR3 DNA reads TGTGCCAGCAGCTTAGTTATAAGGGCTGGAAACACCATATATTTT. Translating it yields CASSLVIRAGNTIYF.

The chain combines TRBV19 with TRBJ1-2; 8 nucleotides agree with TRBD1. Unmatched junction bases numbered 1, after V lost 5 bases and J lost 2 bases. The CDR3 contains 13 residues. From germline, CDR1 is LNHDA and CDR2 SQIVND (reference sequence). The DNA of the CDR3 is TGTGCCAGTAGTCGGACAGGGAACTATGGCTACACCTTC. Translating it yields CASSRTGNYGYTF.

The chain recombines TRBV5-4 with TRBJ2-7, with 8 bases identical to TRBD2. The CDR3 runs to 15 residues. Germline lookup yields CDR1 SGHNT and CDR2 YYREEE (reference sequence). V shed 0 bases and J 3 bases; nucleotides not matched to a gene: 5. CDR3 nucleotide sequence: TGTGCCAGCAGCTTGGGCCCAAGCGGGGGCTACGAGCAGTACTTC. Protein product: CASSLGPSGGYEQYF.

The rearrangement links TRBV4-2 to TRBJ1-1; tentatively, D is TRBD1 (5 bases). V shed 3 bases and J shed 2 bases, with 10 bases lying between them. Germline CDR1 reads LGHNA; CDR2 reads YNFKEQ. This CDR3 comprises 14 residues. CDR3 in amino acids: CASSHLDRNTEAFF. CDR3 in DNA: TGTGCCAGCAGCCACCTAGACAGAAACACTGAAGCTTTCTTT.

V gene TRBV18 combines with J gene TRBJ2-2, with D possibly matching TRBD1 (5 bases). The germline gives CDR1 KGHSH, CDR2 LQKENI. The CDR3 has 16 residues. The V and J ends lost 4 bases and 1 base respectively, with 13 bases between them. In nucleotides, the CDR3 is TGTGCCAGCTCACAAGACAGCCCCTTGAACACCGGGGAGCTGTTTTTT. Its translation is CASSQDSPLNTGELFF.

In its sample, this clone was seen a few times. The gene calls are TRBV10-3 and TRBJ2-7; D remains ambiguous. CDR1 and CDR2 (germline): ENHRY, SYGVKD. CDR3 length equals 12 residues. Deletions cut 6 bases from V and 2 bases from J, with 8 bases between. CDR3 in DNA: TGTGCCATCAGCCCGGAACCCTACGAGCAGTACTTC. It codes for CAISPEPYEQYF.

The V call is TRBV7-8, the J call TRBJ1-1; perhaps TRBD1 as D (6 bases). Looked up from germline, CDR1 is SGHVS and CDR2 is FQNEAQ. Trimming removed 5 bases at V and 1 base at J, with 14 bases between. The CDR3 length is 15 residues. CDR3 sequence reads: CASSPNPTGNTEAFF. CDR3 coding DNA: TGTGCCAGCAGCCCTAACCCGACAGGGAACACTGAAGCTTTCTTT. The whole variable domain, filled in from reference TRBV7-8 and TRBJ1-1, reads GAGVSQSPRYKVAKRGQDVALRCDPISGHVSLFWYQQALGQGPEFLTYFQNEAQLDKSGLPSDRFFAERPEGSVSTLKIQRTQQEDSAVYLCASSPNPTGNTEAFFGQGTRLTVV.

The chain has TRBV9 and TRBJ2-3; the D gene is possibly TRBD2 (6 bases). Germline V gene sequence: CDR1 SGDLS, CDR2 YYNGEE. This CDR3 contains 18 residues. V was trimmed by 3 bases and J by 9 bases, leaving 29 bases between them. The CDR3 DNA reads as TGTGCCAGCAGCGCCTTTGCTAGCGATCCACCCTTGCAACCCACGCAGTATTTT. The encoded protein is CASSAFASDPPLQPTQYF.

J is TRBJ2-1 and V is TRBV5-1; 8 bases match TRBD2. The ends lost 4 bases at V and 6 bases at J; junction bases unmatched: 12. Germline V gives CDR1 SGHRS, CDR2 YFSETQ. This CDR3 comprises 16 residues. The CDR3 here is CASSLLPGGGGNEQFF. The CDR3 coding sequence is TGCGCCAGCAGCCTACTCCCGGGGGGGGGCGGCAATGAGCAGTTCTTC.

The chain joins TRBV5-1 to TRBJ2-2; D gene unclear. Trimming took 0 bases from V and 1 from J, leaving 7 bases between them. The CDR3 is 15 amino acids. Per germline, CDR1 SGHRS and CDR2 YFSETQ. CDR3 nucleotide sequence: TGCGCCAGCAGCTTGGCTGGGGAGAACACCGGGGAGCTGTTTTTT. As protein: CASSLAGENTGELFF.

To note about this clone: The sample contains more than one DNA sequence encoding this CDR3. The chain recombines TRBV6-6 with TRBJ2-7; D ambiguous. V lost 4 bases, J lost 0 bases, and 13 bases lay in between. Per germline, CDR1 MNHNY and CDR2 SVGAGI (reference sequence). The CDR3 is 15 amino acids. CDR3 amino acids: CASSSPTLSSYEQYF. The CDR3, as DNA: TGTGCCAGCAGTTCCCCGACTCTAAGCTCCTACGAGCAGTACTTC.

The V gene is TRBV27, the J gene TRBJ2-4; TRBD1 or TRBD2 may be the D gene (5 bases each). The CDR3 is made up of 15 amino acids. With 5 bases removed from V and 0 bases from J, the gap between germline ends came to 11 bases. CDR1 MNHEY and CDR2 SMNVEV come from the germline V gene (reference sequence). CDR3 amino acids: CASSPQGVAKNIQYF. Written as DNA, the CDR3 is TGTGCCAGCAGTCCCCAGGGAGTAGCCAAAAACATTCAGTACTTC.

This clone was detected only a few times. The rearrangement uses TRBV29-1 and TRBJ2-3, with unresolved D. The CDR3 has 12 amino acids. With 6 bases removed from V and 4 bases from J, the gap between germline ends came to 11 bases. In germline, CDR1 is SQVTM, CDR2 ANQGSEA. DNA for the CDR3: TGCAGCGTGGCCAGACTGGCAGATACGCAGTATTTT. The encoded protein is CSVARLADTQYF.

This sequence joins TRBV28 and TRBJ2-2; D may be TRBD1 (6 bases). This CDR3 is 16 amino acids long. The V end was cut by 4 bases, the J end by 1 base, with 13 bases between. Germline V gives CDR1 MDHEN, CDR2 SYDVKM. The CDR3 bases are TGTGCCAGCAGTTCTCTCCCGGGACAGAACACCGGGGAGCTGTTTTTT. Its protein is CASSSLPGQNTGELFF.

The J gene is TRBJ1-5, the V gene TRBV19; no clear D. CDR1 and CDR2 (germline): LNHDA, SQIVND (reference sequence). The CDR3 totals 13 residues. V dropped 3 bases and J dropped 0 bases, with 3 bases sitting between them. The CDR3 region is CASSMDSNQPQHF. The CDR3 DNA sequence: TGTGCCAGTAGTATGGATAGCAATCAGCCCCAGCATTTT.

The V gene is TRBV19, the J gene TRBJ2-3; 8 nucleotides match TRBD2. Trimming at V came to 6 bases and at J to 0 bases, leaving 5 bases not matched to a gene. This CDR3 contains 15 residues. Germline V lookup: CDR1 LNHDA, CDR2 SQIVND (reference sequence). The chain's CDR3 is CASRPAGVSTDTQYF. As DNA, the CDR3 is TGTGCCAGTAGGCCAGCGGGAGTGAGCACAGATACGCAGTATTTT. The whole variable domain, remainder taken from reference TRBV19 and TRBJ2-3, is DGGITQSPKYLFRKEGQNVTLSCEQNLNHDAMYWYRQDPGQGLRLIYYSQIVNDFQKGDIAEGYSVSREKKESFPLTVTSAQKNPTAFYLCASRPAGVSTDTQYFGPGTRLTVL.

The gene calls are TRBV11-3 and TRBJ2-3; unclear D gene. CDR1 and CDR2 from the germline V gene are SGHNT and YENEEA. The CDR3 is 15 residues long. V lost 0 bases and J 0 bases, leaving 7 bases between the germline ends. In DNA, the CDR3 is TGTGCCAGCAGCTTAGATGCCAGGAGCACAGATACGCAGTATTTT. Amino acid sequence: CASSLDARSTDTQYF.

The chain recombines TRBV11-2 with TRBJ2-4, with D perhaps TRBD1 or TRBD2 (6 bases each). Trimming removed 3 bases at V and 15 bases at J, with 12 bases between. The CDR3 runs to 11 residues. Germline CDR1 reads SGHAT; CDR2 reads FQNNGV. For the CDR3, the DNA is TGTGCCAGCAGCTTGGGGGGCGCAGGGTACTTC. Translation gives CASSLGGAGYF.

The chain combines TRBV7-4 with TRBJ2-1; possibly TRBD2 for D (7 bases). In germline, CDR1 is SGHVT, CDR2 SQSDAQ. Trimming left V 5 bases short and J 8 bases short, with 31 bases between. The CDR3 is 19 residues long. The CDR3 nucleotides are TGTGCCAGCAGCACATCGATGGGGGCTGGACTAGTAATCTGCGATGAGCAGTTCTTC. Translating gives CASSTSMGAGLVICDEQFF.

The CDR3 region has the DNA TGTGCCAGCACCCGGGTGGGGGGGACCGGGGAGCTGTTTTTT. Its translation: CASTRVGGTGELFF. The V gene is TRBV27, the J gene TRBJ2-2, with TRBD2 matching over 7 bases. This CDR3 comprises 14 residues. V was clipped by 7 bases and J by 5 bases; unmatched bases: 7. Germline V lookup: CDR1 MNHEY, CDR2 SMNVEV (reference sequence).

This chain joins TRBV10-3 and TRBJ1-5; tentative D call: TRBD1 (5 bases). Per the germline V gene, CDR1 is ENHRY and CDR2 is SYGVKD. This CDR3 has 14 amino acids. The V and J ends lost 3 bases and 6 bases respectively, with 12 bases between them. CDR3 protein: CAISDQGGSQPQHF. The CDR3 DNA reads as TGTGCCATCAGTGACCAGGGTGGTAGTCAGCCCCAGCATTTT.

V and J are TRBV6-1 and TRBJ2-2, with D unclear. V was clipped by 1 base and J by 3 bases, with 9 bases between them. This CDR3 is built from 15 residues. The V gene's germline CDR1 is MNHNS and CDR2 SASEGT. For the CDR3, the DNA is TGTGCCAGCAGTGAAGTTATGGCAGACACCGGGGAGCTGTTTTTT. Translated: CASSEVMADTGELFF.

CDR3 DNA: TGTGCCAGTAGTAACGGGTATAGTTACAATGAGCAGTTCTTC. Translation gives CASSNGYSYNEQFF. J is TRBJ2-1 and V is TRBV19; D is uncertain. This CDR3 is 14 amino acids long. Germline-derived CDR1 and CDR2 are LNHDA and SQIVND (reference sequence). Trimming stripped 4 bases from V and 4 bases from J, with 11 bases between.

The chain uses TRBV29-1 and TRBJ2-7, with D perhaps TRBD1 (6 bases). Looked up from germline, CDR1 is SQVTM and CDR2 is ANQGSEA. Between the trimmed V and J ends, which lost 4 bases and 6 bases, there was a span of 13 bases. This CDR3 region has 12 residues. The CDR3 spells CSVVAGAAEQYF. The CDR3 region has the DNA TGCAGCGTTGTGGCAGGGGCGGCCGAGCAGTACTTC.